Each of the 19 T cell receptor beta chains below was sequenced from the same sample in a study of blood T cell repertoires in COVID-19 (TCRdb year 2020). Library prep was done by the immunoSEQ multiplex PCR assay. TCRdb holds this immuneACCESS table with in-frame rearrangements only. Some clones are missing; in checked studies, unresolved V genes explain under half, and the rest has no known cause. The sample profile shows a few hundred thousand clones; about 87% of them were found once. The ten largest clones take up about 2.9% of the sample. Sequencing input: PBMCs or T cells enriched from blood (not recorded which). The receptors originated from a woman aged 40 to 50 who had been exposed to COVID-19.

The chain links TRBV9 to TRBJ1-4; 7 bases align to TRBD1. The CDR3 totals 17 residues. The V segment lost 5 bases and the J segment 0 bases; nucleotides outside the gene matches: 10. Per the germline V gene, CDR1 is SGDLS and CDR2 is YYNGEE. The DNA of the CDR3 is TGTGCCAGCAGTTCCACCGGGACAGCAGCAACTAATGAAAAACTGTTTTTT. This gives the protein CASSSTGTAATNEKLFF. Drawing the rest from reference TRBV9 and TRBJ1-4, the complete variable domain is DSGVTQTPKHLITATGQRVTLRCSPRSGDLSVYWYQQSLDQGLQFLIQYYNGEERAKGNILERFSAQQFPDLHSELNLSSLELGDSALYFCASSSTGTAATNEKLFFGSGTQLSVL.

This clone was seen a handful of times. The chain uses TRBV23-1 and TRBJ1-3, with TRBD1 as a possible D gene (6 bases). TRBV23-1 counts as an open reading frame of uncertain function. The CDR3 is 17 amino acids. Trimming stripped 1 base from V and 0 bases from J, with 13 bases between. The CDR3 protein is CASSQCDRPSSGNTIYF. CDR3 bases: TGCGCCAGCAGTCAATGTGACAGGCCTAGCTCTGGAAACACCATATATTTT.

The chain joins TRBV30 to TRBJ1-1, with D uncertain. The CDR3 runs to 14 residues. Germline assignment: CDR1 GTSNPN and CDR2 SVGIG (reference sequence). V dropped 0 bases and J dropped 0 bases, with 8 bases sitting between them. The CDR3 protein is CAWSVGLLNTEAFF. The CDR3, as DNA: TGTGCCTGGAGTGTTGGACTCCTGAACACTGAAGCTTTCTTT.

The genes are TRBV4-2 and TRBJ1-2, with 10 positions matching TRBD1. Germline trimming cut 5 bases from V and 8 bases from J; bases unmatched to any gene: 8. Germline-derived CDR1 and CDR2 are LGHNA and YNFKEQ. This CDR3 is built from 14 residues. CDR3 bases: TGTGCCAGCAGCTCCGGGACAGGGGTTGTAGGCTACACCTTC. This sequence encodes CASSSGTGVVGYTF.

The rearrangement uses TRBV10-2 and TRBJ1-1; no firm D call. From germline, CDR1 is WSHSY and CDR2 SAAADI. CDR3 length: 15 amino acids. V was trimmed by 10 bases and J by 1 base, leaving 19 bases between them. CDR3 sequence reads: CATSGSRAENTEAFF. CDR3 nucleotide sequence: TGCGCCACCTCGGGGTCACGGGCCGAGAACACTGAAGCTTTCTTT.

The chain links TRBV29-1 to TRBJ1-2, with TRBD1 matching over 7 bases. This CDR3 region has 12 residues. Germline V CDR1 and CDR2: SQVTM, ANQGSEA. V shed 2 bases and J 8 bases; nucleotides not matched to a gene: 5. The CDR3 sequence: CSVERGQQGYTF. CDR3 nucleotide sequence: TGCAGCGTTGAACGGGGACAGCAGGGCTACACCTTC.

Only a few counts were recorded for this clone. The rearrangement joins TRBV6-1 to TRBJ1-3; no clear D. Germline lookup yields CDR1 MNHNS and CDR2 SASEGT. This CDR3 has 15 amino acids. The V end was cut by 2 bases, the J end by 0 bases, with 8 bases between. The CDR3 here is CASSERRISGNTIYF. Here the CDR3 DNA reads TGTGCCAGCAGTGAACGTAGAATCTCTGGAAACACCATATATTTT.

The V call is TRBV5-1, the J call TRBJ1-3; 12 bases map to TRBD1. The germline V gene encodes CDR1 SGHRS and CDR2 YFSETQ. V trimming: 0 bases; J trimming: 8 bases; junction bases outside the gene matches: 6. CDR3 size: 16 residues. CDR3 sequence reads: CASSLGGTGGMDTIYF. The CDR3, as DNA: TGCGCCAGCAGCTTGGGCGGGACAGGGGGCATGGACACCATATATTTT.

The chain employs TRBV30 and TRBJ1-5; D perhaps matches TRBD1 (6 bases). V lost 0 bases to trimming and J lost 6 bases, with 12 bases between them. Germline V gene data show CDR1 as GTSNPN and CDR2 as SVGIG (reference sequence). The CDR3 extends over 14 amino acids. As DNA, the CDR3 is TGTGCCTGGAGTGTAGATGGGGGCCGTCAGCCCCAGCATTTT. Translating gives CAWSVDGGRQPQHF.

The CDR3 sequence is CASSYNPNTGELFF. The CDR3 DNA follows: TGTGCCAGCAGTTATAATCCGAACACCGGGGAGCTGTTTTTT. The chain recombines TRBV6-6 with TRBJ2-2; no clear D. There are 14 residues in the CDR3. Germline V gene sequence: CDR1 MNHNY, CDR2 SVGAGI (reference sequence). V lost 3 bases and J 0 bases, leaving 5 bases between the germline ends.

The rearrangement joins TRBV2 to TRBJ2-1; 8 bases fit TRBD1. The CDR3 is made up of 18 amino acids. Germline V CDR1 and CDR2: SNHLY, FYNNEI. V trimming: 7 bases; J trimming: 0 bases; junction bases outside the gene matches: 14. This CDR3 reads CASTQGQVMGSSYNEQFF. The DNA for the CDR3 is TGTGCCAGCACCCAGGGACAGGTGATGGGAAGCTCCTACAATGAGCAGTTCTTC.

The rearrangement uses TRBV6-5 and TRBJ1-5, with D possibly TRBD1 on 5 matching bases. Germline CDR1 is MNHEY and CDR2 is SVGAGI. V was shortened by 0 bases and J by 5 bases, with 11 bases between the two germline ends. The CDR3 totals 15 residues. CDR3 sequence (DNA): TGTGCCAGCAGTTACTCTCGGCAGGGCGATCAGCCCCAGCATTTT. Its protein is CASSYSRQGDQPQHF.

The chain couples TRBV19 to TRBJ1-4; the D gene is possibly TRBD1 (5 bases). Trimming removed 7 bases at V and 8 bases at J, with 20 bases between. Germline CDR1 LNHDA, CDR2 SQIVND (reference sequence). The CDR3 contains 15 residues. For the CDR3, the DNA is TGTGCCAGTACCTTATCCAGGGCGATTGAGGAAAAACTGTTTTTT. This codes for CASTLSRAIEEKLFF.

This chain joins TRBV29-1 and TRBJ1-3; D not resolved. CDR3 length equals 13 residues. Trimming stripped 6 bases from V and 4 bases from J, with 13 bases between. CDR1 SQVTM and CDR2 ANQGSEA come from the germline V gene. The CDR3 sequence: CSVHSGGGNTIYF. The CDR3 DNA reads TGCAGCGTCCACAGCGGAGGCGGAAACACCATATATTTT.

This clone was seen once. The chain combines TRBV25-1 with TRBJ1-1; D ambiguous. V was shortened by 4 bases and J by 4 bases, with 10 bases between the two germline ends. This CDR3 is built from 13 residues. Germline V gene data show CDR1 as MGHDK and CDR2 as SYGVNS. The CDR3 reads CASSVPGSTEAFF. The CDR3 DNA sequence: TGTGCCAGCAGTGTGCCGGGGTCCACTGAAGCTTTCTTT.

This clone was picked up one time. V gene TRBV6-5 combines with J gene TRBJ2-3; 8 bases match TRBD1. Germline V lookup: CDR1 MNHEY, CDR2 SVGAGI. V lost 2 bases, J lost 14 bases, and 12 bases stayed unmatched. The CDR3 loop spans 14 amino acids. CDR3 bases: TGTGCCAGCAGTTACCCAAGTGACAGGGGCCGTCGGTATTTT. Translated, it gives CASSYPSDRGRRYF.

V and J are TRBV9 and TRBJ2-2; a possible D gene is TRBD2 (6 bases). This CDR3 comprises 16 residues. Germline CDR1 SGDLS, CDR2 YYNGEE. The V end lost 4 bases, the J end lost 7 bases, and 20 bases lay between the germline ends. CDR3 loop: CASSPEVGGWGGELFF. The CDR3 nucleotides are TGTGCCAGCAGCCCGGAGGTTGGAGGGTGGGGCGGGGAGCTGTTTTTT.

This clone was counted a single time. The chain links TRBV7-8 to TRBJ1-2; 7 positions agree with TRBD1. Germline CDR1 SGHVS, CDR2 FQNEAQ. J was trimmed by 8 bases and V by 6 bases; bases with no gene match: 18. There are 16 residues in the CDR3. The CDR3: CASSLALERQGGGYTF. The CDR3 DNA follows: TGTGCCAGCAGTCTTGCACTGGAGAGACAGGGAGGAGGCTACACCTTC.

The V gene is TRBV4-1, the J gene TRBJ2-1; TRBD1 matches 9 bases. With V trimmed by 0 bases and J by 6 bases, 6 bases remained unmatched. The germline V gene has CDR1 MGHRA and CDR2 YSYEKL. The CDR3 extends over 16 amino acids. CDR3 bases: TGCGCCAGCAGCCAAGAGGTAAAGGACAGGGGCAATGAGCAGTTCTTC. Translation: CASSQEVKDRGNEQFF.